These T cell receptor beta chains were read from a single sample in a study of CD8 T cells in Susac syndrome. TCRdb re-called the immunoSEQ multiplex PCR reads through MiXCR, storing one row per CDR3 protein. The repertoire holds about 200,000 distinct CDR3 sequences, with 85% to 95% as singletons. The sample comprised CD4+ T cells from PBMCs. The receptors derive from a human donor with multiple sclerosis. Each CDR3 is given with its conserved first and last residue. The D gene is left open where the match is weak. A clone size is listed for some rows: how often the clone was seen (once, few, many), or a class if it is expanded.

v_call: TRBV3-1; j_call: TRBJ2-5; d_call: NA; cdr3_length: 14; clone_size: NA; cdr3_aa: CASSQASSGETQYF
v_call: TRBV20-1; j_call: TRBJ1-2; d_call: TRBD1; cdr3_length: 13; clone_size: once; cdr3_aa: CSAYIQGALGYTF
v_call: TRBV27; j_call: TRBJ1-4; d_call: NA; cdr3_length: 13; clone_size: once; cdr3_aa: CASSWGSGEKLFF
v_call: TRBV3-1; j_call: TRBJ2-3; d_call: NA; cdr3_length: 14; clone_size: NA; cdr3_aa: CASSHDGRPSTTAF
v_call: TRBV20-1; j_call: TRBJ2-1; d_call: TRBD2; cdr3_length: 15; clone_size: once; cdr3_aa: CSARLAGLSYNEQFF
v_call: TRBV20-1; j_call: TRBJ1-3; d_call: NA; cdr3_length: 13; clone_size: NA; cdr3_aa: CSARRPSGNTIYF
v_call: TRBV20-1; j_call: TRBJ1-2; d_call: NA; cdr3_length: 14; clone_size: once; cdr3_aa: CSAAHRDKGYGYTF
v_call: TRBV20-1; j_call: TRBJ1-1; d_call: TRBD1; cdr3_length: 13; clone_size: NA; cdr3_aa: CSAEDRANTEAFF
v_call: TRBV3-1; j_call: TRBJ1-1; d_call: NA; cdr3_length: 15; clone_size: NA; cdr3_aa: CASSPLGGTNTEAFF
v_call: TRBV3-1; j_call: TRBJ1-2; d_call: TRBD1; cdr3_length: 16; clone_size: once; cdr3_aa: CASSQDWTGRFYGYTF
v_call: TRBV7-9; j_call: TRBJ1-1; d_call: NA; cdr3_length: 8; clone_size: NA; cdr3_aa: CASSDLFF
v_call: TRBV6-5; j_call: TRBJ2-5; d_call: TRBD2; cdr3_length: 16; clone_size: NA; cdr3_aa: CASSYEVGGIGETQYF
v_call: TRBV12-3/TRBV12-4; j_call: TRBJ1-5; d_call: NA; cdr3_length: 13; clone_size: NA; cdr3_aa: CASRGRANQPQHF
v_call: TRBV18; j_call: TRBJ2-3; d_call: NA; cdr3_length: 15; clone_size: NA; cdr3_aa: CASSPIRGGADTQYF
v_call: TRBV6-6; j_call: TRBJ1-4; d_call: NA; cdr3_length: 13; clone_size: NA; cdr3_aa: CASGWTAISEVFF
v_call: TRBV7-9; j_call: TRBJ2-2; d_call: NA; cdr3_length: 11; clone_size: NA; cdr3_aa: CASSITGELFF
v_call: TRBV15; j_call: TRBJ2-2; d_call: NA; cdr3_length: 16; clone_size: NA; cdr3_aa: CATSRGRDMNTGELFF
v_call: TRBV15; j_call: TRBJ2-7; d_call: TRBD2; cdr3_length: 17; clone_size: NA; cdr3_aa: CATSRAPSGGLSYEQYF
v_call: TRBV7-9; j_call: TRBJ2-1; d_call: NA; cdr3_length: 14; clone_size: once; cdr3_aa: CASSSSPAYNEQFF
v_call: TRBV10-3; j_call: TRBJ2-1; d_call: NA; cdr3_length: 12; clone_size: NA; cdr3_aa: CATESGGNEQFF
v_call: TRBV24-1; j_call: TRBJ2-1; d_call: NA; cdr3_length: 12; clone_size: NA; cdr3_aa: CATSYRDNEQFF
v_call: TRBV12-3/TRBV12-4; j_call: TRBJ1-2; d_call: NA; cdr3_length: 15; clone_size: NA; cdr3_aa: CASSATTEAPYGYTF
v_call: TRBV6-6; j_call: TRBJ2-1; d_call: NA; cdr3_length: 12; clone_size: NA; cdr3_aa: CASSTPQGKQFF
v_call: TRBV5-1; j_call: TRBJ1-2; d_call: TRBD1; cdr3_length: 16; clone_size: NA; cdr3_aa: CASSAGTALQSGGYTF
v_call: TRBV6-5; j_call: TRBJ2-7; d_call: TRBD1; cdr3_length: 16; clone_size: NA; cdr3_aa: CASSYAWDRETYEQYF
v_call: TRBV3-1; j_call: TRBJ1-2; d_call: TRBD1; cdr3_length: 14; clone_size: NA; cdr3_aa: CASSLGQAAYGYTF
v_call: TRBV7-2; j_call: TRBJ2-3; d_call: TRBD2; cdr3_length: 17; clone_size: NA; cdr3_aa: CASSSYTGTSGGDTQYF
v_call: TRBV4-2; j_call: TRBJ1-1; d_call: NA; cdr3_length: 15; clone_size: NA; cdr3_aa: CASSQGTGENTEAFF
v_call: TRBV9; j_call: TRBJ2-2; d_call: TRBD2; cdr3_length: 15; clone_size: NA; cdr3_aa: CASRGRESNTGELFF
v_call: TRBV5-6; j_call: TRBJ2-5; d_call: NA; cdr3_length: 16; clone_size: NA; cdr3_aa: CASSLFRQGFAETQYF
v_call: TRBV20-1; j_call: TRBJ1-1; d_call: NA; cdr3_length: 13; clone_size: NA; cdr3_aa: CSARVRGRTEAFF
v_call: TRBV20-1; j_call: TRBJ2-5; d_call: NA; cdr3_length: 15; clone_size: NA; cdr3_aa: CSAPEGAASWETQYF
v_call: TRBV12-3/TRBV12-4; j_call: TRBJ1-2; d_call: NA; cdr3_length: 12; clone_size: NA; cdr3_aa: CASSKDSYGYTF
v_call: TRBV5-1; j_call: TRBJ2-7; d_call: TRBD2; cdr3_length: 15; clone_size: NA; cdr3_aa: CASSLGLAGTYEQYF
v_call: TRBV2; j_call: TRBJ2-4; d_call: NA; cdr3_length: 11; clone_size: NA; cdr3_aa: CASSAAPNKYF
v_call: TRBV20-1; j_call: TRBJ2-5; d_call: TRBD2; cdr3_length: 14; clone_size: NA; cdr3_aa: CSASAGGGFETQYF
v_call: TRBV20-1; j_call: TRBJ2-1; d_call: NA; cdr3_length: 11; clone_size: few; cdr3_aa: CSASRVNEQFF
v_call: TRBV30; j_call: TRBJ2-3; d_call: NA; cdr3_length: 12; clone_size: NA; cdr3_aa: CAWSALTRAVDF
v_call: TRBV5-4; j_call: TRBJ1-2; d_call: NA; cdr3_length: 13; clone_size: NA; cdr3_aa: CASSFGGRDGYTF
v_call: TRBV18; j_call: TRBJ2-7; d_call: TRBD1; cdr3_length: 14; clone_size: NA; cdr3_aa: CASSPGTGNHEQYF
v_call: TRBV20-1; j_call: TRBJ1-5; d_call: NA; cdr3_length: 15; clone_size: NA; cdr3_aa: CSARIQGYGNQPQHF
v_call: TRBV30; j_call: TRBJ1-1; d_call: NA; cdr3_length: 13; clone_size: NA; cdr3_aa: CAHDSLMNTEAFF